These 30 T cell receptor beta chains came from one sample sequenced in a study of T-cell reconstitution after alpha-beta-depleted transplantation in children. Researchers prepared the TCRbeta library using unique molecular identifiers, the study reports. In TCRdb, the PCR reads were re-called with MiXCR into one record per CDR3 protein. The sample contains 700,000 or so distinct CDR3 sequences, around 14% of which appear only once. Source: PBMCs, taken before TCRalphabeta/CD19-depleted stem cell transplant. All receptors come from a girl aged 2 to 10 with congenital amegakaryocytic thrombocytopenia, due to receive a stem cell transplant.

This clonotype was recorded at least ten times. This chain uses TRBV20-1 with TRBJ2-6, with D unresolved. Germline loops: CDR1 DFQATT, CDR2 SNEGSKA (reference sequence). CDR3 size: 15 residues. Deletions cut 3 bases from V and 0 bases from J, with 9 bases between. The CDR3 bases are TGCAGTGCTAGCCCCCACGTCTCTGGGGCCAACGTCCTGACTTTC. Amino acid sequence: CSASPHVSGANVLTF.

This clonotype was seen only a few times. This chain joins TRBV20-1 and TRBJ2-1; 7 positions agree with TRBD2. Per germline, CDR1 DFQATT and CDR2 SNEGSKA (reference sequence). The V and J ends lost 1 base and 4 bases, in that order; junction bases with no gene match: 7. The CDR3 length is 15 residues. In DNA, the CDR3 is TGCAGTGCTAGAGGCCCTAGCGGCATATACAATGAGCAGTTCTTC. This codes for CSARGPSGIYNEQFF.

This clonotype was seen ten or more times. V gene TRBV5-1 combines with J gene TRBJ2-2; the D gene is possibly TRBD1 (6 bases). Trimming took 4 bases from V and 5 from J, leaving 18 bases between them. CDR3 length: 16 amino acids. CDR1 SGHRS and CDR2 YFSETQ come from the germline V gene. The CDR3 bases are TGCGCCAGCAGCGCCCTACAGGGTTATGGAACCGGGGAGCTGTTTTTT. Translating it yields CASSALQGYGTGELFF.

This clonotype appeared a few times. In DNA, the CDR3 is TGCAGCGTTGAAGAGAGGGGAACGATTTTCTCTGGGGCCAACGTCCTGACTTTC. This sequence encodes CSVEERGTIFSGANVLTF. J is TRBJ2-6 and V is TRBV29-1, with D perhaps being TRBD1 or TRBD2 (5 bases each). The CDR3 length is 18 residues. Germline CDR1 SQVTM, CDR2 ANQGSEA. Trimming shortened V by 0 bases and J by 0 bases, and 15 bases separated the two germline ends. The complete variable domain, with remaining parts taken from reference TRBV29-1 and TRBJ2-6, reads SAVISQKPSRDICQRGTSLTIQCQVDSQVTMMFWYRQQPGQSLTLIATANQGSEATYESGFVIDKFPISRPNLTFSTLTVSNMSPEDSSIYLCSVEERGTIFSGANVLTFGAGSRLTVL.

Regarding this clonotype: An end of the junction does not agree with germline; a read error may underlie this. The rearrangement joins TRBV4-2 to TRBJ2-7; the D call may be TRBD1 or TRBD2 (5 bases each). CDR1 LGHNA and CDR2 YNFKEQ come from the germline V gene. CDR3 length equals 13 residues. The CDR3 here is CARSPGTAYEQYF. The CDR3 coding sequence is TGTGCCAGGAGCCCCGGGACGGCCTACGAGCAGTACTTC.

The chain is built from TRBV20-1 and TRBJ2-1, with 11 bases aligning to TRBD2. The CDR3 spans 16 residues. Germline assignment: CDR1 DFQATT and CDR2 SNEGSKA (reference sequence). CDR3 region: CCSIPGLAVRYNEQFF. The CDR3 DNA follows: TGCTGTAGTATCCCGGGACTAGCGGTCCGCTACAATGAGCAGTTCTTC.

This clonotype was detected ten times or more. The V call is TRBV6-5, the J call TRBJ2-1; D is unresolved. V was shortened by 0 bases and J by 4 bases, with 16 bases between the two germline ends. CDR1 MNHEY and CDR2 SVGAGI come from the germline V gene. The CDR3 has 17 amino acids. This CDR3 is CASSYSASVTGYNEQFF. CDR3 nucleotides: TGTGCCAGCAGTTACTCAGCCTCCGTGACTGGATACAATGAGCAGTTCTTC.

This clonotype was counted a few times. The rearrangement links TRBV7-9 to TRBJ2-1; no clear D gene. The CDR3 is 15 residues long. Germline lookup yields CDR1 SEHNR and CDR2 FQNEAQ (reference sequence). With 8 bases removed from V and 0 bases from J, the gap between germline ends came to 14 bases. The CDR3: CASGRLASSYNEQFF. CDR3 nucleotide sequence: TGTGCCAGCGGACGACTCGCAAGCTCCTACAATGAGCAGTTCTTC.

This clonotype has ten or more counts. The J gene is TRBJ2-1, the V gene TRBV5-1; 14 bases match TRBD2. Germline CDR1 is SGHRS and CDR2 is YFSETQ. The V gene end was trimmed by 4 bases and the J gene end by 0 bases; junction bases not matched to a gene: 3. The CDR3 runs to 17 residues. CDR3 amino acids: CASSQGLAGASYNEQFF. Written as DNA, the CDR3 is TGCGCCAGCAGCCAGGGACTAGCGGGAGCCTCCTACAATGAGCAGTTCTTC.

This clonotype has more than one count but fewer than ten. The rearrangement uses TRBV20-1 and TRBJ2-7; tentatively, D is TRBD1 or TRBD2 (5 bases each). Trimming took off 0 bases at V and 2 bases at J, with 11 bases between the two ends. There are 14 residues in the CDR3. Germline lookup yields CDR1 DFQATT and CDR2 SNEGSKA (reference sequence). As DNA, the CDR3 is TGCAGTGCTAGAGATCGGGGACGAGCCTACGAGCAGTACTTC. It specifies CSARDRGRAYEQYF.

The chain joins TRBV7-9 to TRBJ2-7, with TRBD1 matching over 9 bases. Germline CDR1 is SEHNR and CDR2 is FQNEAQ (reference sequence). J gave up 4 bases and V 6 bases, and 7 bases lay outside the gene matches. The CDR3 runs 14 residues. CDR3 loop: CASRRTGAIYEQYF. The CDR3 nucleotides are TGTGCCAGCAGAAGGACAGGGGCAATTTACGAGCAGTACTTC. Full variable domain (missing parts from reference TRBV7-9 and TRBJ2-7): DTGVSQNPRHKITKRGQNVTFRCDPISEHNRLYWYRQTLGQGPEFLTYFQNEAQLEKSRLLSDRFSAERPKGSFSTLEIQRTEQGDSAMYLCASRRTGAIYEQYFGPGTRLTVT.

This clonotype was seen only a few times. J is TRBJ2-1 and V is TRBV11-2; 10 nucleotides agree with TRBD2. This CDR3 has 18 residues. Germline V gene data show CDR1 as SGHAT and CDR2 as FQNNGV. J gave up 8 bases and V 1 base, and 14 bases lay outside the gene matches. CDR3 residues: CASSLGSSSGRLIDEQFF. Here the CDR3 DNA reads TGTGCCAGCAGCTTAGGTTCCTCTAGCGGGAGATTAATCGATGAGCAGTTCTTC.

CDR3 amino acids: CATSSQLGRNAYEQYF. The CDR3 region has the DNA TGTGCCACCAGCAGCCAACTTGGGCGGAACGCCTACGAGCAGTACTTC. The V call is TRBV15, the J call TRBJ2-7; no clear D. Per the germline V gene, CDR1 is LNHNV and CDR2 is YYDKDF (reference sequence). The CDR3 covers 16 residues. With 3 bases removed from V and 2 bases from J, the gap between germline ends came to 17 bases.

Many counts were recorded for this clonotype. The chain uses TRBV20-1 and TRBJ2-2; D gene ambiguous. This CDR3 comprises 11 residues. V was clipped by 2 bases and J by 6 bases, with 4 bases between them. Germline CDR1 DFQATT, CDR2 SNEGSKA (reference sequence). The DNA for the CDR3 is TGCAGTGCTAGACAGTCCGGGGAGCTGTTTTTT. Its protein product is CSARQSGELFF.

V gene TRBV5-1 combines with J gene TRBJ2-3, with D tentatively TRBD1 or TRBD2 (6 bases each). Trimming pared 3 bases from V and 5 bases from J, leaving 13 bases between. CDR3 length equals 14 residues. Germline CDR1 reads SGHRS; CDR2 reads YFSETQ. CDR3 coding DNA: TGCGCCAGCAGCTGGGGGGCTAGAGGAGATACGCAGTATTTT. Translating gives CASSWGARGDTQYF.

This clonotype came up many times. The CDR3 region has the DNA TGCAGTGTCAGAGACACTAGCCTCTACGAGCAGTACTTC. This translates into CSVRDTSLYEQYF. J is TRBJ2-7 and V is TRBV20-1; D perhaps matches TRBD2 (6 bases). The CDR3 is 13 amino acids. Germline values: CDR1 DFQATT, CDR2 SNEGSKA (reference sequence). Trimming took 7 bases from V and 3 from J, leaving 16 bases between them.

This clonotype was seen only a few times. The CDR3 DNA reads as TGTGCCATCAGTGAGTCGATAGACCTACTGGACAGGGTTGACTACGAGCAGTACTTC. Residues: CAISESIDLLDRVDYEQYF. V is TRBV10-3 and J is TRBJ2-7, with 8 bases matching TRBD1. Trimming cost V 0 bases and J 3 bases; bases outside gene matches: 16. The CDR3 runs 19 residues. The V gene's germline CDR1 is ENHRY and CDR2 SYGVKD.

This clonotype appeared a few times. This rearrangement joins TRBV6-5 to TRBJ2-7; 7 bases map to TRBD1. The junction had 6 bases not matched to a gene; V was cut back by 3 bases and J by 4 bases. The CDR3 has 14 amino acids. Per the germline V gene, CDR1 is MNHEY and CDR2 is SVGAGI. CDR3 in DNA: TGTGCCAGCAGTTATCAGGGGGAACTTTACGAGCAGTACTTC. It encodes CASSYQGELYEQYF.

This clonotype was recorded a few times. The CDR3 region has the DNA TGCGCCAGCAGCTTCGGGAACAGTCGCACAGATACGCAGTATTTT. Protein product: CASSFGNSRTDTQYF. The chain joins TRBV5-1 to TRBJ2-3; D might be TRBD2 (5 bases). This CDR3 region has 15 residues. Per the germline V gene, CDR1 is SGHRS and CDR2 is YFSETQ. The germline V and J ends were trimmed by 2 bases and 1 base, with 11 bases remaining between them. Full variable domain (outside the CDR3, taken from reference TRBV5-1 and TRBJ2-3): KAGVTQTPRYLIKTRGQQVTLSCSPISGHRSVSWYQQTPGQGLQFLFEYFSETQRNKGNFPGRFSGRQFSNSRSEMNVSTLELGDSALYLCASSFGNSRTDTQYFGPGTRLTVL.

The table lists this clonotype with a few counts. The CDR3 is CSASTRGGTSYEQYF. CDR3 sequence (DNA): TGCAGTGCTTCTACTCGTGGGGGGACCTCCTACGAGCAGTACTTC. The chain employs TRBV20-1 and TRBJ2-7; weak D call: TRBD2 (6 bases). Germline lookup yields CDR1 DFQATT and CDR2 SNEGSKA (reference sequence). The CDR3 has 15 residues. V dropped 5 bases and J dropped 0 bases, with 17 bases sitting between them.

Comments on this clonotype: Since the CDR3 does not end with the conserved phenylalanine or tryptophan, this likely comes from a read error. This CDR3 is CSARGRSNLAGCPNNEQFL. In DNA, the CDR3 is TGCAGTGCTAGAGGGAGATCAAATTTAGCGGGATGTCCGAACAATGAGCAGTTCCTC. The chain joins TRBV20-1 to TRBJ2-1; 8 nucleotides match TRBD2. In germline, CDR1 is DFQATT, CDR2 SNEGSKA (reference sequence). J gave up 5 bases and V 1 base, and 19 bases lay outside the gene matches. CDR3 length equals 19 residues.

This clonotype has a count of ten or more. The chain carries TRBV7-2 and TRBJ1-2; D is uncertain. CDR3 length: 15 amino acids. The V and J ends lost 2 bases and 2 bases respectively, with 12 bases between them. Germline loops: CDR1 SGHTA, CDR2 FQGNSA. Written as DNA, the CDR3 is TGTGCCAGCAGCTTAATACCAGAGGGAAACTATGGCTACACCTTC. This translates into CASSLIPEGNYGYTF.

This clonotype occurred a few times. The chain recombines TRBV29-1 with TRBJ2-7; unclear D gene. The germline V gene encodes CDR1 SQVTM and CDR2 ANQGSEA. V lost 2 bases, J lost 1 base, and 6 bases lay in between. This CDR3 has 12 residues. In nucleotides, the CDR3 is TGCAGCGTTGAAACCCCATCCTACGAGCAGTACTTC. Translation gives CSVETPSYEQYF.

This clonotype has only a few counts. This sequence joins TRBV6-2 or TRBV6-3 and TRBJ2-1; D possibly matches TRBD1 or TRBD2 (5 bases each). This CDR3 is built from 13 residues. CDR1 MNHEY and CDR2 SVGEGT come from the germline V gene. The V and J ends lost 7 bases and 7 bases respectively, with 14 bases between them. The CDR3 loop reads CASTVGVVNEQFF. The CDR3 DNA follows: TGTGCCAGCACCGTGGGGGTGGTTAATGAGCAGTTCTTC.

There are many counts of this clonotype. The chain combines TRBV28 with TRBJ2-7, with 16 bases identical to TRBD2. V shed 8 bases and J 5 bases; nucleotides not matched to a gene: 18. The length of the CDR3 is 19 residues. Germline V gives CDR1 MDHEN, CDR2 SYDVKM. The CDR3 reads CASFHAGLAGGPPPHEQYF. The CDR3 region has the DNA TGTGCCAGCTTTCACGCGGGACTAGCGGGAGGGCCGCCCCCCCACGAGCAGTACTTC.

This clonotype was detected ten times or more. The chain joins TRBV12-3 or TRBV12-4 to TRBJ1-5; D gene ambiguous. CDR3 length equals 11 residues. V lost 3 bases and J 5 bases, leaving 2 bases between the germline ends. CDR3 protein: CASSFYQPQHF. CDR3 in DNA: TGTGCCAGCAGTTTTTATCAGCCCCAGCATTTT.

This clonotype was detected many times. The gene calls are TRBV12-3 or TRBV12-4 and TRBJ2-7, with TRBD1 identical over 8 bases. This CDR3 is built from 15 residues. J gave up 1 base and V 6 bases, and 8 bases lay outside the gene matches. The CDR3, as DNA: TGTGCCAGCAGCCCCGACAGGGGAAAATCCTACGAGCAGTACTTC. Its protein is CASSPDRGKSYEQYF.

The chain joins TRBV18 to TRBJ2-3; TRBD2 is a possible D gene (6 bases). CDR1 and CDR2 from the germline V gene are KGHSH and LQKENI. CDR3 length: 14 amino acids. Trimming took 5 bases from V and 4 from J, leaving 13 bases between them. CDR3 nucleotides: TGTGCCAGCTCAGAAGCGGGCGTGGCAGATACGCAGTATTTT. It encodes CASSEAGVADTQYF.

The V gene is TRBV7-6, the J gene TRBJ2-2; the match to TRBD2 covers 9 bases. Trimming cost V 4 bases and J 1 base; bases outside gene matches: 1. The CDR3 has 15 amino acids. Germline V lookup: CDR1 SGHVS, CDR2 FNYEAQ. Here the CDR3 DNA reads TGTGCCAGCAGCTCTAGCGGGGTGAACACCGGGGAGCTGTTTTTT. The encoded protein is CASSSSGVNTGELFF.

This clonotype was recorded a few times. The rearrangement links TRBV7-9 to TRBJ2-1; TRBD2 matches at 9 bases. Germline V gene lookup returns CDR1 SEHNR and CDR2 FQNEAQ (reference sequence). This CDR3 has 15 residues. V shed 5 bases, J shed 6 bases, and the junction held 8 bases outside the gene matches. CDR3 coding DNA: TGTGCCAGCAGCCTGGTAGCGGGAGAGATCAATGAGCAGTTCTTC. As protein: CASSLVAGEINEQFF.